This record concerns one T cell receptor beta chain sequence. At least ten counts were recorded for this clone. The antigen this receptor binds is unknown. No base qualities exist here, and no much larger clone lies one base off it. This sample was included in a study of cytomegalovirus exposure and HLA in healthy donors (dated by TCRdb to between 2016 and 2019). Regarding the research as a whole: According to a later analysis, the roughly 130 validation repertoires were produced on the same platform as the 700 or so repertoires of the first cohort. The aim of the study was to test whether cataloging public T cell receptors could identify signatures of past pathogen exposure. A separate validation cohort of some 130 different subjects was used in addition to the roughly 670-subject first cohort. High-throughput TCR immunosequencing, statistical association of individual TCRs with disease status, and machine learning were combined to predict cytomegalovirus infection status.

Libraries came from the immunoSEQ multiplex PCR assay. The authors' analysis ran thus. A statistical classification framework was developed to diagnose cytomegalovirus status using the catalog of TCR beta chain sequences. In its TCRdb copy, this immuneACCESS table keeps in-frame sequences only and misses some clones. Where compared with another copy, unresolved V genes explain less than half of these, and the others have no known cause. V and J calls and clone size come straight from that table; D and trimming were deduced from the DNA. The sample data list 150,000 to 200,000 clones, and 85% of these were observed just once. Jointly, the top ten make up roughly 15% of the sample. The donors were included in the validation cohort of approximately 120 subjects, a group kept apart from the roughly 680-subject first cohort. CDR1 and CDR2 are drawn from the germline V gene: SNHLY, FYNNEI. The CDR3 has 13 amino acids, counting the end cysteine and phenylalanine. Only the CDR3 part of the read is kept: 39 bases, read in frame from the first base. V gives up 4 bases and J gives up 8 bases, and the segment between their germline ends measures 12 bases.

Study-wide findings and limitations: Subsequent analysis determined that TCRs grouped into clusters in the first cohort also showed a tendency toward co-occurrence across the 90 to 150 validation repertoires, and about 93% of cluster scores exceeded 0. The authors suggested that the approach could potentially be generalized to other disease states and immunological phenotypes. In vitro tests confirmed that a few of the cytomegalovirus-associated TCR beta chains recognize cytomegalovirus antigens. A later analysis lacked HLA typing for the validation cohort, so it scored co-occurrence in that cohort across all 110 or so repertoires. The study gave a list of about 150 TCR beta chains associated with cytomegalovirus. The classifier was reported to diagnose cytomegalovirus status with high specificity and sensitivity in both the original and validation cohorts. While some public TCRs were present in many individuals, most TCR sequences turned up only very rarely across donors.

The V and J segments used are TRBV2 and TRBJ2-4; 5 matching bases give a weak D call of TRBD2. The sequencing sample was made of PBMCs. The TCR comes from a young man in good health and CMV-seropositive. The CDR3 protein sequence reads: CASSVGETDIQYF. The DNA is TGTGCCAGCAGTGTTGGGGAGACGGACATTCAGTACTTC.